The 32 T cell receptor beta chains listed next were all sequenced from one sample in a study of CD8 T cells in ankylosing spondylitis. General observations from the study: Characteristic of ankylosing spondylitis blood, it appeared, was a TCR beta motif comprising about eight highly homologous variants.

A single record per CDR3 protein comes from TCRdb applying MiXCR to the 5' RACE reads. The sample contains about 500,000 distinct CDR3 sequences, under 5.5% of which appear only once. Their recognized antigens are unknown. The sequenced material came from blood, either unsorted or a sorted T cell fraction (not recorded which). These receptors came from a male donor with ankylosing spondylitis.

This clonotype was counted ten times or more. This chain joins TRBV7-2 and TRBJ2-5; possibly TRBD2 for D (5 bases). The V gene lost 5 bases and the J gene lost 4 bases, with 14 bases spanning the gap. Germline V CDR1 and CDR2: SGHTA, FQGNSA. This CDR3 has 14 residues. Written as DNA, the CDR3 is TGTGCCAGCAGCAGGGTGGTGGAGGTAGAGACCCAGTACTTC. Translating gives CASSRVVEVETQYF.

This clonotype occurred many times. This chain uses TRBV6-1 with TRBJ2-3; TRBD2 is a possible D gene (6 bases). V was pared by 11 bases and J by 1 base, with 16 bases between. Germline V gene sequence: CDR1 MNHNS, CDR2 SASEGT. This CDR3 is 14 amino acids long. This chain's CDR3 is CAACWGVGTDTQYF. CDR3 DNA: TGTGCCGCCTGTTGGGGGGTTGGCACAGATACGCAGTATTTT.

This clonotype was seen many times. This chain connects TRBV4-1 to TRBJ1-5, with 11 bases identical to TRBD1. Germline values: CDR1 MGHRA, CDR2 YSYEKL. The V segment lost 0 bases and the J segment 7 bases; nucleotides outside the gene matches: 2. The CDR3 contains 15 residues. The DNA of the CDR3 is TGCGCCAGCAGCCAAGAGGGACAGGGGGGGCAGCCCCAGCATTTT. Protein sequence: CASSQEGQGGQPQHF.

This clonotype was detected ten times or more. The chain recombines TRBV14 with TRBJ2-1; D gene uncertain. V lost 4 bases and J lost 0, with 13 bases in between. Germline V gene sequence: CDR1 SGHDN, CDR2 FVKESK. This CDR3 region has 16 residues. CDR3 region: CASSPLGGASYNEQFF. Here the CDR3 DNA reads TGTGCCAGCAGCCCCCTCGGCGGAGCCTCCTACAATGAGCAGTTCTTC.

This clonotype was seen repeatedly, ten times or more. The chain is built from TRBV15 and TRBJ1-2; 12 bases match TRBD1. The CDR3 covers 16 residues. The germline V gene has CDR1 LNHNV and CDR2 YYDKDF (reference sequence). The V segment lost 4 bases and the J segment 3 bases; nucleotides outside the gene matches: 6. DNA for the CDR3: TGTGCCACCAGCAACCGGGACAGGGGGCCGGACTATGGCTACACCTTC. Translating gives CATSNRDRGPDYGYTF. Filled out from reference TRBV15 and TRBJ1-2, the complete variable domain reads DAMVIQNPRYQVTQFGKPVTLSCSQTLNHNVMYWYQQKSSQAPKLLFHYYDKDFNNEADTPDNFQSRRPNTSFCFLDIRSPGLGDTAMYLCATSNRDRGPDYGYTFGSGTRLTVV.

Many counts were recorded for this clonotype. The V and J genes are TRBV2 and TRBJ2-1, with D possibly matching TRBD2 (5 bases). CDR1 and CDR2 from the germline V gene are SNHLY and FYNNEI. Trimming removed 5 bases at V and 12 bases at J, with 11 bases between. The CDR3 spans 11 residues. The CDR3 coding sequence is TGTGCCAGCAGTTCGACTATTGCGCAGTTCTTC. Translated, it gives CASSSTIAQFF.

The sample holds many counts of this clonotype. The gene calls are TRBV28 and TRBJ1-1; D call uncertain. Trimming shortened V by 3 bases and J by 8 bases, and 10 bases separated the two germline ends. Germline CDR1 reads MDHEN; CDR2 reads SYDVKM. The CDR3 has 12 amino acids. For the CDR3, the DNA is TGTGCCAGCAGTTTCAACGGCAGAGAAGCTTTCTTT. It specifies CASSFNGREAFF.

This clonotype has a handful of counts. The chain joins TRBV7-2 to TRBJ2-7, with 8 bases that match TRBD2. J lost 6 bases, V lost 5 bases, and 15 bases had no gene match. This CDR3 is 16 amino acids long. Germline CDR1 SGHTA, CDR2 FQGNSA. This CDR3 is CASSPGGGPGSTEQYF. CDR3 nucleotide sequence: TGTGCCAGCAGCCCAGGCGGGGGGCCCGGATCAACCGAGCAGTACTTC.

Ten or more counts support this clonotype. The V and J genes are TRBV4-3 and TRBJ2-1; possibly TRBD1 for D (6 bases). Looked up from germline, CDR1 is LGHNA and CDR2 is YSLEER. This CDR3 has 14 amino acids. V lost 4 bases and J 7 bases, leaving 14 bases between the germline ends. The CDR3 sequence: CASSRADSSNEQFF. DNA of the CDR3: TGCGCCAGCAGCCGGGCGGACAGTAGTAATGAGCAGTTCTTC.

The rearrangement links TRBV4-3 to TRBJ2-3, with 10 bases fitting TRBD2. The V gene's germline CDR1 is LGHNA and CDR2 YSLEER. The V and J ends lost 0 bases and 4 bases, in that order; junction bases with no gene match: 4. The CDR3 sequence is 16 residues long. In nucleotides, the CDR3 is TGCGCCAGCAGCCAAGATAAAACTAGCGGGGCAGATACGCAGTATTTT. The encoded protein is CASSQDKTSGADTQYF.

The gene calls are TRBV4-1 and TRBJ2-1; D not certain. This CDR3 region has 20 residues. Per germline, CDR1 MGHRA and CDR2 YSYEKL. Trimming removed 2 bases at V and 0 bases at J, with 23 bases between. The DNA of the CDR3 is TGCGCCAGCAGCCAAAGGTCCCCAATACCCATCCTAAGCTCCTACAATGAGCAGTTCTTC. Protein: CASSQRSPIPILSSYNEQFF.

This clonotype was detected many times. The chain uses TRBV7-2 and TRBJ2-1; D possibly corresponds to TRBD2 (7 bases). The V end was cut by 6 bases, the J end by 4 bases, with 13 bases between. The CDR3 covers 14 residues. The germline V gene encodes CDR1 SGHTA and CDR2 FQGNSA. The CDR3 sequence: CASRTGGPYNEQFF. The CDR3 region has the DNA TGTGCCAGCAGGACGGGGGGCCCTTACAATGAGCAGTTCTTC. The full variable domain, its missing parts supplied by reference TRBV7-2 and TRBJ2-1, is GAGVSQSPSNKVTEKGKDVELRCDPISGHTALYWYRQSLGQGLEFLIYFQGNSAPDKSGLPSDRFSAERTGGSVSTLTIQRTQQEDSAVYLCASRTGGPYNEQFFGPGTRLTVL.

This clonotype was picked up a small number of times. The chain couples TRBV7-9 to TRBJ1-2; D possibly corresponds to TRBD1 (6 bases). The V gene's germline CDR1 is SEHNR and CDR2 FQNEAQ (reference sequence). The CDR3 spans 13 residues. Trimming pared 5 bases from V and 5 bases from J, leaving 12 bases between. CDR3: CASSPRDTYGYTF. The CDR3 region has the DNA TGTGCCAGCAGCCCTCGGGACACATATGGCTACACCTTC.

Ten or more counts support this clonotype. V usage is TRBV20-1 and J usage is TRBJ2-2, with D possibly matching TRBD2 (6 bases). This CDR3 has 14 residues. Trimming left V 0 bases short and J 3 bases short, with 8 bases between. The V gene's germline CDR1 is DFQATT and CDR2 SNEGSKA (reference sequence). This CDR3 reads CSARDREHTGELFF. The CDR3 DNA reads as TGCAGTGCTAGAGATCGGGAGCACACCGGGGAGCTGTTTTTT.

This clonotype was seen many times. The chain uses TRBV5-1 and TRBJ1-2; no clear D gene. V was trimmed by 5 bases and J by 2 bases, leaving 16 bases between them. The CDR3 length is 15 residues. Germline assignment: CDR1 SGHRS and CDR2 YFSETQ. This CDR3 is CASREDQRRNYGYTF. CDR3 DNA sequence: TGCGCCAGCAGGGAGGATCAACGCCGAAACTATGGCTACACCTTC.

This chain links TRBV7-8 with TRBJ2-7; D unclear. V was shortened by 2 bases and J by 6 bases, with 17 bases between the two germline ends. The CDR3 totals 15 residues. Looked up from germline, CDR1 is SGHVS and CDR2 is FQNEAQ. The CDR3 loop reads CASSLLHLRLPEQYF. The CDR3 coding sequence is TGTGCCAGCAGCTTACTGCACCTCCGCCTACCCGAGCAGTACTTC.

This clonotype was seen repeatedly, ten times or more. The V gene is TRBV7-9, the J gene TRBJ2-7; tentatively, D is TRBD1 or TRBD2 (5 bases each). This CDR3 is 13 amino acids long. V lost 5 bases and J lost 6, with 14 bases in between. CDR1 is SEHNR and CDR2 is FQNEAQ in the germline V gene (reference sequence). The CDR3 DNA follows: TGTGCCAGCAGCGCATCCGGGACCATCGAGCAGTACTTC. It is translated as CASSASGTIEQYF.

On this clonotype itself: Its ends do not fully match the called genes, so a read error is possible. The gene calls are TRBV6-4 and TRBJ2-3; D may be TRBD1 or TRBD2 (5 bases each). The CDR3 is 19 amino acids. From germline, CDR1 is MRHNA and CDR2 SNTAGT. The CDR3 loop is CARSPVSVRDASSTDTQYF. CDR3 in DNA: TGTGCCCGCAGTCCGGTCTCGGTCCGGGACGCTTCAAGCACAGATACGCAGTATTTT.

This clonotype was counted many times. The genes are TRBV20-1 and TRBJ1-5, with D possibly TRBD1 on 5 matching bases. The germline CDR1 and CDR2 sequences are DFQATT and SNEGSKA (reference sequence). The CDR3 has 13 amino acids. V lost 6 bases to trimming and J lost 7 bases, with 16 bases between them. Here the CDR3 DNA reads TGCAGTGCGCAGACCCAGGGTGGCCAGCCCCAGCATTTT. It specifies CSAQTQGGQPQHF.

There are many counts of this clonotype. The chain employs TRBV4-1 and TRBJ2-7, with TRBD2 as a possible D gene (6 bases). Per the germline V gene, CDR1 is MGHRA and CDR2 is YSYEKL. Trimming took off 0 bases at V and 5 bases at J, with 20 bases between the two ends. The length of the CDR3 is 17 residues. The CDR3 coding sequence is TGCGCCAGCAGCCAAGAGTGGGGGTGGGGGGTCGTCCACGAGCAGTACTTC. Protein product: CASSQEWGWGVVHEQYF.

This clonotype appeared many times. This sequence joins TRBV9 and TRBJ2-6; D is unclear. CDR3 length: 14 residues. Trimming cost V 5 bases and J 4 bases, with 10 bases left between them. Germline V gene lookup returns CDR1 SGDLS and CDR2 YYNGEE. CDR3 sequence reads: CASRKGLGANVLTF. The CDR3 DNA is TGTGCCAGCAGAAAAGGGTTGGGGGCCAACGTCCTGACTTTC. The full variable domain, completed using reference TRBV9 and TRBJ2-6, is DSGVTQTPKHLITATGQRVTLRCSPRSGDLSVYWYQQSLDQGLQFLIQYYNGEERAKGNILERFSAQQFPDLHSELNLSSLELGDSALYFCASRKGLGANVLTFGAGSRLTVL.

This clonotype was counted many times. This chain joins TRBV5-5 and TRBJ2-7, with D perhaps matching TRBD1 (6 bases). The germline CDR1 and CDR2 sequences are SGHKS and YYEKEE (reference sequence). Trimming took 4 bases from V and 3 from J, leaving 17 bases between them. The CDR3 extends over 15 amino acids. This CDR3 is CASSTTGLQGYEQYF. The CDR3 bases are TGTGCCAGCAGCACCACCGGGTTACAGGGCTACGAGCAGTACTTC.

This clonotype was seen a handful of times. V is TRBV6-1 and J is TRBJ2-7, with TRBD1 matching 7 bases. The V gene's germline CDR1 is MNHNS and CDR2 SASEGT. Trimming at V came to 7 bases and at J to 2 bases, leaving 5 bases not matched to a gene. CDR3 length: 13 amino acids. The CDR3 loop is CASMGTVPYEQYF. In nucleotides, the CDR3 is TGTGCCAGCATGGGGACAGTGCCCTACGAGCAGTACTTC.

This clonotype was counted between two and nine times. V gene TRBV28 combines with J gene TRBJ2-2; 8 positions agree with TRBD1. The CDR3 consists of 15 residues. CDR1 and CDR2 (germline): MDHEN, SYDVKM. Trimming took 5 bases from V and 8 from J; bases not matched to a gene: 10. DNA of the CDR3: TGTGCCAGCAGTCCACCCCGCGGACAGGGAGGGGAGCTGTTTTTT. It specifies CASSPPRGQGGELFF.

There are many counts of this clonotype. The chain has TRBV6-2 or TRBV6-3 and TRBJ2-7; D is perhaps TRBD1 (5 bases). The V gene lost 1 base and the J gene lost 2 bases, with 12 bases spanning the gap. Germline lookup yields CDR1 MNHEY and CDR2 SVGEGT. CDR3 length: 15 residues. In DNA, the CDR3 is TGTGCCAGCAGTTACTTCCGGACACCTACCTACGAGCAGTACTTC. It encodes CASSYFRTPTYEQYF.

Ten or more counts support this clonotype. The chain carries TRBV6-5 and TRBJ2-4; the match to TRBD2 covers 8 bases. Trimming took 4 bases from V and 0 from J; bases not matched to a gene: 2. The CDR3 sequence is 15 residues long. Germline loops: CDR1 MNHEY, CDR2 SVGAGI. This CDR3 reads CASSFAGGAKNIQYF. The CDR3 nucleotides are TGTGCCAGCAGTTTCGCGGGGGGAGCCAAAAACATTCAGTACTTC.

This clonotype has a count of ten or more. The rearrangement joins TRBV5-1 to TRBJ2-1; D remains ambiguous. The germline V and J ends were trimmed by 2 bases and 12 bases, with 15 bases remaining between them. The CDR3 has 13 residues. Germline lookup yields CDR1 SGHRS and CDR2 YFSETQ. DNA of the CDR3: TGCGCCAGCAGCTTACCCGACGTAGGCCTGCAGTTCTTC. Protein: CASSLPDVGLQFF.

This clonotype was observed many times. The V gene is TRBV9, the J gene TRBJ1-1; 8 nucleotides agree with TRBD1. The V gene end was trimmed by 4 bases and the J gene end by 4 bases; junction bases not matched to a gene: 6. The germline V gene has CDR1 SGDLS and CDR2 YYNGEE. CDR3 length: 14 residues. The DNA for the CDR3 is TGTGCCAGCAGCCCGAGACAGGGGTTCACTGAAGCTTTCTTT. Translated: CASSPRQGFTEAFF.

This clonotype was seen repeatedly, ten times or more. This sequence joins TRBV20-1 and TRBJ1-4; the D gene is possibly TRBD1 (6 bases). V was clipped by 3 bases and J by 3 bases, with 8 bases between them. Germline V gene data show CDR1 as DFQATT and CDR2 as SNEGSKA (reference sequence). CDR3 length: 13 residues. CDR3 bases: TGCAGTGCTAGGAGGACAGCTAATGAAAAACTGTTTTTT. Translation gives CSARRTANEKLFF.

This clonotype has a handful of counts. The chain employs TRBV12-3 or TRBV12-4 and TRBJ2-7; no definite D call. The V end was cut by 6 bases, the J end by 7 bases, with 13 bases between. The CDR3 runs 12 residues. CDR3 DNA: TGTGCCAGCAGGTTAAATCAAGGGGAGCAGTACTTC. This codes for CASRLNQGEQYF.

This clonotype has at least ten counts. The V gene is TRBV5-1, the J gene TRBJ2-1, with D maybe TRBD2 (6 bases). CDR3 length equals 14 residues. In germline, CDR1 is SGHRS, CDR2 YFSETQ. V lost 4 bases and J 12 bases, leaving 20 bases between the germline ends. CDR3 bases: TGCGCCAGCAGCCCCGGAATGGGAGGAGTGGTGCAGTTCTTC. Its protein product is CASSPGMGGVVQFF.

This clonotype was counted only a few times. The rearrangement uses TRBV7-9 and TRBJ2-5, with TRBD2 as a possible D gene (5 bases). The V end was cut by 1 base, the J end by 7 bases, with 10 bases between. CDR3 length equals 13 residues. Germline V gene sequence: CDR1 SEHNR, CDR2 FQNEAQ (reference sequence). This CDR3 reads CASSLVEGGTQYF. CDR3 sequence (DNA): TGTGCCAGCAGCTTAGTTGAAGGAGGGACCCAGTACTTC. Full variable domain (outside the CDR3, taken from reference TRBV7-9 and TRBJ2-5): DTGVSQNPRHKITKRGQNVTFRCDPISEHNRLYWYRQTLGQGPEFLTYFQNEAQLEKSRLLSDRFSAERPKGSFSTLEIQRTEQGDSAMYLCASSLVEGGTQYFGPGTRLLVL.